The next 29 T cell receptor beta chains were all read from a single sample in a study of response to subunit inactivated influenza vaccine. From the RT-PCR reads, TCRdb called clonotypes with MiXCR, one entry per CDR3 protein. Of about 700,000 distinct CDR3 sequences in the sample, approximately 15% were seen once. Sequences were derived from PBMCs from blood, sampled approximately 15 days before vaccination. The receptor source for this set is a man aged 50 to 60 who received an inactivated influenza vaccine.

The chain has TRBV3-1 and TRBJ1-6, with D maybe TRBD1 (5 bases). Germline-derived CDR1 and CDR2 are LGHDT and YNNKEL (reference sequence). This CDR3 spans 14 amino acids. Trimming removed 0 bases from V and 9 bases from J, with 9 bases in between. CDR3 amino acids: CASSQEGVISPLHF. CDR3 nucleotides: TGTGCCAGCAGCCAAGAAGGGGTAATTTCACCCCTCCACTTT.

This sequence joins TRBV6-1 and TRBJ2-3; TRBD2 agrees at 9 bases. The CDR3 has 18 residues. Germline V CDR1 and CDR2: MNHNS, SASEGT. Unmatched junction bases numbered 18, after V lost 11 bases and J lost 0 bases. Here the CDR3 DNA reads TGTGCCGGTAGTGGGCGGCGGGAGGGAAATTCTAGCACAGATACGCAGTATTTT. It is translated as CAGSGRREGNSSTDTQYF.

This chain connects TRBV6-2 or TRBV6-3 to TRBJ2-2; 12 nucleotides match TRBD2. Germline CDR1 is MNHEY and CDR2 is SVGEGT. CDR3 size: 15 residues. The V segment lost 6 bases and the J segment 4 bases; nucleotides outside the gene matches: 3. The CDR3 here is CASSSTSGGTGELFF. The CDR3 DNA reads as TGTGCCAGCAGCTCGACTAGCGGGGGCACCGGGGAGCTGTTTTTT.

This clonotype was detected ten times or more. The chain combines TRBV12-3 or TRBV12-4 with TRBJ1-1, with D perhaps TRBD1 (5 bases). This CDR3 contains 16 residues. V was cut by 3 bases and J by 1 base, with 15 bases left in between. CDR3 sequence reads: CASSFEDTGTNTEAFF. CDR3 DNA: TGTGCCAGCAGTTTTGAGGACACAGGAACGAACACTGAAGCTTTCTTT.

This clonotype occurred a few times. The chain has TRBV9 and TRBJ2-1; D is unclear. Deletions cut 5 bases from V and 9 bases from J, with 12 bases between. The CDR3 loop spans 12 amino acids. CDR1 and CDR2 (germline): SGDLS, YYNGEE. CDR3 loop: CASSPSAGEQFF. The DNA for the CDR3 is TGTGCCAGCAGTCCTTCAGCCGGTGAGCAGTTCTTC.

The rearrangement links TRBV4-2 to TRBJ2-7, with TRBD2 matching over 11 bases. This CDR3 comprises 17 residues. With 1 base clipped from V and 2 bases from J, the junction kept 7 bases outside the gene matches. CDR1 is LGHNA, CDR2 YNFKEQ, per germline. CDR3 nucleotides: TGTGCCAGCAGCCAAGCGGCCCTAGCGGGAGGAGCCTACGAGCAGTACTTC. Translated: CASSQAALAGGAYEQYF.

There are many counts of this clonotype. The chain couples TRBV6-5 to TRBJ1-1; no definite D call. The CDR3 covers 14 residues. Between the trimmed V and J ends, which lost 0 bases and 5 bases, there was a span of 10 bases. Looked up from germline, CDR1 is MNHEY and CDR2 is SVGAGI. As DNA, the CDR3 is TGTGCCAGCAGTTACTCCCCGCTTGGGACTGAAGCTTTCTTT. Translation gives CASSYSPLGTEAFF.

This chain connects TRBV6-6 to TRBJ2-5; tentative D call: TRBD1 (6 bases). The V gene lost 6 bases and the J gene lost 4 bases, with 12 bases spanning the gap. Germline-derived CDR1 and CDR2 are MNHNY and SVGAGI (reference sequence). The CDR3 spans 13 residues. The CDR3, as DNA: TGTGCCAGCAGACACAGGGTGGGAGAGACCCAGTACTTC. The encoded protein is CASRHRVGETQYF.

The table lists this clonotype with many counts. The CDR3 here is CASSYLGTSGKVNFNEQFF. The CDR3 nucleotides read TGTGCCAGCAGTTACCTGGGGACTAGCGGGAAGGTCAACTTCAATGAGCAGTTCTTC. The rearrangement joins TRBV6-5 to TRBJ2-1; TRBD2 matches at 13 bases. This CDR3 comprises 19 residues. Germline CDR1 reads MNHEY; CDR2 reads SVGAGI. V trimming: 2 bases; J trimming: 6 bases; junction bases outside the gene matches: 13.

V usage is TRBV4-1 and J usage is TRBJ2-7; 7 nucleotides match TRBD2. CDR1 and CDR2 (germline): MGHRA, YSYEKL. The CDR3 totals 16 residues. The J segment lost 3 bases and the V segment lost 1 base, leaving 9 bases of the junction unmatched. The CDR3 DNA reads as TGCGCCAGCAGCCAAGGGGCCGGGAGGCAGGGCTACGAGCAGTACTTC. Translating it yields CASSQGAGRQGYEQYF.

In DNA form, the CDR3 reads TGTGCCAGCTCACCATTCAGGGGAGATGAGCAGTACTTC. This encodes CASSPFRGDEQYF. The rearrangement uses TRBV18 and TRBJ2-7, with D possibly matching TRBD1 (6 bases). V lost 2 bases and J 7 bases, leaving 12 bases between the germline ends. This CDR3 spans 13 amino acids. In germline, CDR1 is KGHSH, CDR2 LQKENI.

The chain has TRBV18 and TRBJ1-1; D uncertain. CDR1 and CDR2 from the germline V gene are KGHSH and LQKENI. The CDR3 is made up of 19 amino acids. V was trimmed by 3 bases and J by 0 bases, leaving 23 bases between them. CDR3 in amino acids: CASSPSGISGTFMNTEAFF. Here the CDR3 DNA reads TGTGCCAGCTCACCCTCGGGGATTAGTGGAACTTTCATGAACACTGAAGCTTTCTTT. Full variable domain (outside the CDR3, taken from reference TRBV18 and TRBJ1-1): NAGVMQNPRHLVRRRGQEARLRCSPMKGHSHVYWYRQLPEEGLKFMVYLQKENIIDESGMPKERFSAEFPKEGPSILRIQQVVRGDSAAYFCASSPSGISGTFMNTEAFFGQGTRLTVV.

The chain is built from TRBV2 and TRBJ2-1, with a possible D match to TRBD2 (5 bases). Between the trimmed V and J ends, which lost 4 bases and 9 bases, there was a span of 13 bases. This CDR3 has 13 residues. Per the germline V gene, CDR1 is SNHLY and CDR2 is FYNNEI. CDR3 loop: CASSGTVSPEQFF. Here the CDR3 DNA reads TGTGCCAGCAGTGGGACTGTATCGCCTGAGCAGTTCTTC.

The chain's CDR3 is CASSQRGGYTDTQYF. CDR3 bases: TGTGCCAGCAGCCAACGCGGGGGATATACAGATACGCAGTATTTT. The rearrangement joins TRBV3-1 to TRBJ2-3; 7 positions match TRBD2. CDR3 length: 15 amino acids. Trimming removed 2 bases from V and 3 bases from J; junction bases left unmatched: 5. Per the germline V gene, CDR1 is LGHDT and CDR2 is YNNKEL (reference sequence).

This clonotype came up many times. The chain links TRBV6-2 or TRBV6-3 to TRBJ1-2; no definite D call. V shed 6 bases and J shed 4 bases, with 18 bases lying between them. The CDR3 spans 15 residues. The germline CDR1 and CDR2 sequences are MNHEY and SVGEGT. CDR3 sequence (DNA): TGTGCCAGCAGGACCATCGAATGGACGGGCTATGGCTACACCTTC. This sequence encodes CASRTIEWTGYGYTF.

V is TRBV12-3 or TRBV12-4 and J is TRBJ1-6, with 8 bases identical to TRBD1. This CDR3 is built from 14 residues. Unmatched junction bases numbered 7, after V lost 5 bases and J lost 10 bases. CDR3 nucleotide sequence: TGTGCCAGCAGTACGCAGGGGGCGGAATCACCCCTCCACTTT. Protein product: CASSTQGAESPLHF.

This chain links TRBV30 with TRBJ2-5; 9 bases line up with TRBD1. The V gene end was trimmed by 1 base and the J gene end by 2 bases; junction bases not matched to a gene: 2. From germline, CDR1 is GTSNPN and CDR2 SVGIG (reference sequence). The CDR3 contains 14 residues. CDR3 sequence: CAWSDRGLQETQYF. In DNA, the CDR3 is TGTGCCTGGAGTGACAGGGGGCTTCAAGAGACCCAGTACTTC. The full variable domain, completed using reference TRBV30 and TRBJ2-5, is SQTIHQWPATLVQPVGSPLSLECTVEGTSNPNLYWYRQAAGRGLQLLFYSVGIGQISSEVPQNLSASRPQDRQFILSSKKLLLSDSGFYLCAWSDRGLQETQYFGPGTRLLVL.

This clonotype was detected only a few times. This sequence joins TRBV6-1 and TRBJ2-7, with 7 bases fitting TRBD1. This CDR3 is 16 amino acids long. Germline CDR1 MNHNS, CDR2 SASEGT. V shed 6 bases, J shed 3 bases, and the junction held 14 bases outside the gene matches. The CDR3 spells CASRPGTVGFFYEQYF. CDR3 nucleotides: TGTGCCAGCAGACCCGGGACAGTCGGTTTTTTCTACGAGCAGTACTTC.

V usage is TRBV15 and J usage is TRBJ2-1; D not certain. Germline V gene sequence: CDR1 LNHNV, CDR2 YYDKDF (reference sequence). Trimming removed 3 bases from V and 0 bases from J, with 15 bases in between. The CDR3 contains 17 residues. CDR3 sequence: CATSRVPTSSSYNEQFF. As DNA, the CDR3 is TGTGCCACCAGCAGGGTCCCTACGTCGAGCTCCTACAATGAGCAGTTCTTC.

The rearrangement joins TRBV20-1 to TRBJ2-7, with 8 bases lining up with TRBD2. Germline V gives CDR1 DFQATT, CDR2 SNEGSKA (reference sequence). This CDR3 region has 14 residues. The V segment lost 1 base and the J segment 3 bases; nucleotides outside the gene matches: 5. CDR3 in DNA: TGCAGTGCTAGAGTGGCGGGAGGATTCTACGAGCAGTACTTC. Encoded protein: CSARVAGGFYEQYF.

The chain recombines TRBV12-3 or TRBV12-4 with TRBJ1-6, with D perhaps TRBD1 (5 bases). CDR3 length equals 14 residues. The V gene lost 9 bases and the J gene lost 6 bases, with 15 bases spanning the gap. The CDR3, as DNA: TGTGCCAGTCGGAACGGGGGACGTAATTCACCCCTCCACTTT. Encoded protein: CASRNGGRNSPLHF.

The V call is TRBV6-5, the J call TRBJ2-2, with TRBD2 matching 9 bases. There are 17 residues in the CDR3. The V segment lost 2 bases and the J segment 0 bases; nucleotides outside the gene matches: 4. CDR1 and CDR2 from the germline V gene are MNHEY and SVGAGI. The CDR3 region is CASSYRTSGSNTGELFF. The CDR3 DNA reads as TGTGCCAGCAGTTACAGAACTAGCGGGTCGAACACCGGGGAGCTGTTTTTT.

The rearrangement joins TRBV5-1 to TRBJ2-7, with a tentative D call TRBD1 (5 bases). V was clipped by 0 bases and J by 3 bases, with 13 bases between them. The germline gives CDR1 SGHRS, CDR2 YFSETQ. The CDR3 length is 15 residues. CDR3 DNA: TGCGCCAGCAGCTTGGAAGTCTTCAGGGTCTACGAGCAGTACTTC. This encodes CASSLEVFRVYEQYF.

This clonotype was seen more than once but under ten times. The chain is built from TRBV29-1 and TRBJ2-4, with TRBD2 as a possible D gene (6 bases). CDR1 SQVTM and CDR2 ANQGSEA come from the germline V gene. This CDR3 is built from 13 residues. Deletions cut 2 bases from V and 5 bases from J, with 10 bases between. In DNA, the CDR3 is TGCAGCGTTGAACCCGGGAGAGAAAACATTCAGTACTTC. It is translated as CSVEPGRENIQYF.

Ten or more counts support this clonotype. The rearrangement uses TRBV7-2 and TRBJ1-6; no definite D call. The CDR3 runs to 16 residues. Looked up from germline, CDR1 is SGHTA and CDR2 is FQGNSA. The V gene lost 1 base and the J gene lost 10 bases, with 17 bases spanning the gap. The CDR3 spells CASSLVGGLSRSPLHF. In DNA form, the CDR3 reads TGTGCCAGCAGCTTAGTGGGCGGACTTTCAAGATCACCCCTCCACTTT.

J is TRBJ1-2 and V is TRBV20-1; 7 bases map to TRBD1. V gave up 6 bases and J gave up 5 bases; unmatched junction bases: 9. Germline-derived CDR1 and CDR2 are DFQATT and SNEGSKA (reference sequence). The CDR3 contains 13 residues. This CDR3 reads CSAADRLSYGYTF. Here the CDR3 DNA reads TGCAGTGCGGCGGACAGGCTTTCTTATGGCTACACCTTC.

This clonotype has a count of ten or more. V and J are TRBV7-2 and TRBJ2-1; 7 bases align to TRBD1. Germline V lookup: CDR1 SGHTA, CDR2 FQGNSA. V gave up 3 bases and J gave up 1 base; unmatched junction bases: 3. The CDR3 sequence is 15 residues long. CDR3 sequence reads: CASSFRQGSYNEQFF. The CDR3 coding sequence is TGTGCCAGCAGCTTCCGACAGGGTTCCTACAATGAGCAGTTCTTC. The variable domain in full, with the rest retrieved from reference TRBV7-2 and TRBJ2-1, is GAGVSQSPSNKVTEKGKDVELRCDPISGHTALYWYRQSLGQGLEFLIYFQGNSAPDKSGLPSDRFSAERTGGSVSTLTIQRTQQEDSAVYLCASSFRQGSYNEQFFGPGTRLTVL.

This sequence joins TRBV20-1 and TRBJ2-1; 10 bases agree with TRBD1. With 6 bases clipped from V and 4 bases from J, the junction kept 6 bases outside the gene matches. In germline, CDR1 is DFQATT, CDR2 SNEGSKA (reference sequence). The CDR3 is made up of 14 amino acids. The CDR3 loop reads CSAPGQGLYNEQFF. CDR3 nucleotide sequence: TGCAGTGCGCCGGGACAGGGGCTATACAATGAGCAGTTCTTC.

J is TRBJ2-1 and V is TRBV18, with TRBD2 matching over 7 bases. The CDR3 runs to 17 residues. CDR1 KGHSH and CDR2 LQKENI come from the germline V gene. The V and J ends lost 3 bases and 0 bases, in that order; junction bases with no gene match: 8. The CDR3 loop is CASSPSAGTNSYNEQFF. CDR3 in DNA: TGTGCCAGCTCACCCTCAGCTGGGACTAACTCCTACAATGAGCAGTTCTTC.